The clone carrying this T cell receptor beta chain was observed a single time. These data come from a study of blood T cell repertoires in COVID-19. V lost 5 bases to trimming and J lost 5 bases, with 15 bases between them. The CDR3 spans 14 residues. Per germline, CDR1 SGHTA and CDR2 FQGNSA. Generated by immunoSEQ multiplex PCR, the TCRdb table keeps only in-frame clones and is missing some. The sample has 200,000 to 250,000 clones, roughly 79% seen once. The clonotype was recovered from a woman aged 45-60 years with acute COVID-19. Sequenced input: PBMCs or T cells enriched from blood (not recorded which). V and J are TRBV7-2 and TRBJ1-1; D is ambiguous. The CDR3 DNA reads as TGTGCCAGCAGCCCCCCCGGGGTGGGTACTGAAGCTTTCTTT. Amino acid sequence: CASSPPGVGTEAFF.